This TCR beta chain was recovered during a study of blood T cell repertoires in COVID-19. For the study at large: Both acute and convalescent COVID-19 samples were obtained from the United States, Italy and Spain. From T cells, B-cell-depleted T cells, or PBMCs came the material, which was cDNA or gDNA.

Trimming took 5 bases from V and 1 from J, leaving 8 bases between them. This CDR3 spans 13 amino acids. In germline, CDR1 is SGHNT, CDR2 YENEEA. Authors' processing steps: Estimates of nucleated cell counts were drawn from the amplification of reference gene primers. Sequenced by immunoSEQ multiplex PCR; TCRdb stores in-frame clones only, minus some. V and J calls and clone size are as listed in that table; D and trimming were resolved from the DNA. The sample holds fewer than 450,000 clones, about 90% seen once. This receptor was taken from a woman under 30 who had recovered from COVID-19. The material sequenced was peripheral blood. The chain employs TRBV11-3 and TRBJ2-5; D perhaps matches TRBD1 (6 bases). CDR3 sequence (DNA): TGTGCCAGCAGCCGGGACACCCAAGAGACCCAGTACTTC. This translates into CASSRDTQETQYF.